This is a list of T cell receptor beta chains from one sample in a study of blood T cell repertoires in COVID-19. Generated by immunoSEQ multiplex PCR, the TCRdb table keeps only in-frame clones and is missing some. Altogether around 140,000 clones are present, approximately 84% being singletons, with the ten largest covering 4%. The sequenced material came from peripheral blood. The receptors derive from a woman between 55 and 75 years old with acute or convalescent COVID-19. Each CDR3 is given with its conserved first and last residue. D genes are given only for firm matches.

TRBV24-1 - CATSDNRRRVQGSGNTIYF
TRBV7-3 TRBD2 CASSWRAASGRLSYNEQFF
TRBV2 TRBD1 CASNPGQYTEAFF
TRBV25-1 - CASSDVGRNGYTF
TRBV5-5 TRBD1 CASSLTGGSNQPQHF
TRBV30 TRBD1 CAWSGGQGGSPLHF
TRBV28 - CASRHVQANTGELFF
TRBV23-1 TRBD1 CASSQSLQGANEQFF
TRBV7-2 TRBD1 CASSWDRNYGYTF
TRBV5-1 TRBD1 CASSGGQGLSYTEAFF
TRBV7-9 TRBD1 CASSLNRDRNSPLHF
TRBV11-3 - CASSSPDLAEAFF
TRBV23-1 TRBD2 CASSQPRTSGVQGEQFF
TRBV6-5 TRBD1 CASSRQGFDEQYF
TRBV27 - CASSLTPGNSPLHF
TRBV6-5 - CASSYSSQGPNTEAFF
TRBV15 TRBD2 CATSRELAGSLNEQFF
TRBV19 - CASRAGGTGELFF
TRBV28 TRBD2 CASSYSLAGVYEQYF
TRBV15 - CATSRDGGATNEKLFF
TRBV20-1 TRBD2 CSASLGAREYEQFF
TRBV20-1 TRBD1 CSASQGAENTEAFF
TRBV29-1 TRBD1 CSVSQGKDNQPQHF
TRBV10-3 TRBD1 CAISAQGAYDNSPLHF
TRBV28 - CASSSPGRGSAFF
TRBV27 - CASSPLMTGELFF
TRBV7-2 - CASSSTGNRPYEQYF
TRBV19 - CASSTSRGTEAFF
TRBV12-3/TRBV12-4 TRBD2 CASSYGLAWEQYF
TRBV7-9 TRBD2 CASSTSWGVWASGYNEQFF
TRBV10-3 - CAISGQSGLGYF
TRBV7-3 TRBD2 CASSSIAGSTDTQYF
TRBV28 TRBD1 CASGTGGNNQPQHF
TRBV27 - CASSLDGLGDSPLHF
TRBV25-1 - CASRTSTGAGFTDTQYF
TRBV28 - CASRGGDYGYTF
TRBV7-3 - CASSLSSSVDEQFF
TRBV3-1/TRBV3-2 - CASSQVRYEQYF
TRBV6-5 TRBD1 CASSLSWDRGYTIYF
TRBV5-4 - CASSMGGSGTTNEKLFF
TRBV6-6 - CASSYPGRDYGYTF
TRBV11-1 TRBD2 CASSPTVAGDTQYF
TRBV28 TRBD2 CASSSGGLSPDTQYF
TRBV19 - CASSISSSNTGELFF
TRBV4-3 TRBD1 CASSQSTTGVGSPLHF
TRBV6-5 - CASSYSTTNTEAFF
TRBV12-1 - CASSFTGEAPYEQYF
TRBV15 - CATSQGLLEVNEQFF
TRBV23-1 - CASSQPDSGGTDTQYF
TRBV28 TRBD2 CASSDSAGGYTDTQYF
TRBV27 - CATRDSYEQYF
TRBV18 TRBD1 CASSPPGQGPLSGNTIYF